This T cell receptor beta chain was recorded in a study of cytomegalovirus exposure and HLA in healthy donors. Donors showed nominal health when sampled, although they likely had unrecorded immune exposures. A multiplex PCR was run with 60 Vbeta primers and 13 Jbeta primers. Produced via immunoSEQ multiplex PCR; TCRdb's table is partial and in-frame only. The data hold about 82,000 clones, with 65% to 75% observed a single time. The CDR3 length is 17 residues. Trimming stripped 1 base from V and 5 bases from J, with 19 bases between. CDR1 is LNHDA, CDR2 SQIVND, per germline (reference sequence). The rearrangement joins TRBV19 to TRBJ2-3, with TRBD1 as a possible D gene (6 bases). Sequencing used PBMCs. The clonotype comes from a man aged 40-49 years in good health and CMV-seropositive. CDR3 protein: CASSIVTGQGYQDTQYF. The CDR3 nucleotides read TGTGCCAGTAGTATAGTTACGGGACAAGGGTATCAAGATACGCAGTATTTT.